The rows below give T cell receptor beta chains drawn from one sample of a study of response to subunit inactivated influenza vaccine. TCRdb re-analysed the RT-PCR reads in MiXCR, keeping a single row per CDR3 protein. The sample comprises under 550,000 distinct CDR3 sequences, under 9% of which are singletons, and 13% rests with the top ten. The source material was PBMCs from blood, sampled less than 25 months after vaccination. The receptors originated from a man between 50 and 75 years old who received an inactivated influenza vaccine. Both conserved end residues are part of each CDR3. A D gene is named only where the DNA matches it firmly. Clone size is stated in some rows and not others, as once, few, many or a class when expanded.

few,TRBV4-2,TRBD1,TRBJ1-2,TGTGCCAGCAGCCAAGAGAACATTGCTGGGACAGGGGATTACTATGGCTACACCTTC,CASSQENIAGTGDYYGYTF
.,TRBV15,.,TRBJ2-1,TGTGCCACCAGCAGAGATGCTGGCGGGATTTACAATGAGCAGTTCTTC,CATSRDAGGIYNEQFF
.,TRBV24-1,.,TRBJ1-5,TGTGCCACCACGGACCGAAGCAATCAGCCCCAGCATTTT,CATTDRSNQPQHF
many,TRBV5-5,.,TRBJ2-1,TGTGCCAGCAGCTTGGAGTTTACTGAGCAGTTCTTC,CASSLEFTEQFF
few,TRBV7-8,TRBD2,TRBJ2-1,TGTGCCAGCAGCTTTAAATGGGGGGGGGAGCAGTTCTTC,CASSFKWGGEQFF
few,TRBV4-1,.,TRBJ2-3,TGCGCCAGCAGCTGGGGGGCCGGGGTCGATACGCAGTATTTT,CASSWGAGVDTQYF
few,TRBV2,.,TRBJ1-5,TGTGCCAGCAGTGAAGCGAGGCGCAATCAGCCCCAGCATTTT,CASSEARRNQPQHF
few,TRBV28,.,TRBJ1-5,TGTGCCAGCAGTTTAAGACAGCCCCAGCATTTT,CASSLRQPQHF
many,TRBV4-3,TRBD2,TRBJ2-5,TGCGCCAGCAGCCAAGATCGGGCTAGCGGGGGTTTTGGGACCCAGTACTTC,CASSQDRASGGFGTQYF
many,TRBV16,TRBD1,TRBJ2-3,TGTGCCAGCAGCCCGACAGGGAGCACAGATACGCAGTATTTT,CASSPTGSTDTQYF
many,TRBV12-3/TRBV12-4,.,TRBJ2-2,TGTGCCAGCAGCCCGCACACCGGGGAGCTGTTTTTT,CASSPHTGELFF
.,TRBV2,.,TRBJ2-2,TGTGCCAGCAGTGAAGCGGTGGAGGCCGGGGAGCTGTTTTTT,CASSEAVEAGELFF
few,TRBV29-1,TRBD1,TRBJ2-7,TGCAGCGTTGTAGTAGGACAGGGGGCACCTCCCTACGAGCAGTACTTC,CSVVVGQGAPPYEQYF
few,TRBV4-2,.,TRBJ2-4,TGTGCCAGCAGCCAAGCTATGGGACGGCTGAAAAACATTCAGTACTTC,CASSQAMGRLKNIQYF
.,TRBV11-2,.,TRBJ2-7,TGTGCCAGCAGCTTAGCACGGACACCACTAATGGAGCAGTACTTC,CASSLARTPLMEQYF
many,TRBV3-1,TRBD2,TRBJ2-5,TGTGCCAGCAGTGACGGACTAGCGGGATCAGAGACCCAGTACTTC,CASSDGLAGSETQYF
few,TRBV29-1,.,TRBJ2-7,TGCAGCGTTGAAATCCAGGGTCCCGAGCAGTACTTC,CSVEIQGPEQYF
few,TRBV28,.,TRBJ1-1,TGTGCCAGCAGTTTATTGTTGGGAGAGGGAATGAACACTGAAGCTTTCTTT,CASSLLLGEGMNTEAFF
.,TRBV10-3,TRBD2,TRBJ2-7,TGTGCCATCAGTAGAGGACTAGCGGGAGGCGGTTCCTACGAGCAGTACTTC,CAISRGLAGGGSYEQYF
few,TRBV4-3,TRBD2,TRBJ2-7,TGCGCCAGCAGCCAAGGGATTCGGGCGCGGGGGGGTATGTACTTC,CASSQGIRARGGMYF
.,TRBV29-1,TRBD1,TRBJ2-3,TGCAGCGCCGCCGGGACAGCTACCTCTAGCACAGATACGCAGTATTTT,CSAAGTATSSTDTQYF
many,TRBV9,.,TRBJ2-1,TGTGCCAGCAGCGTAGCTGGTCGGGCCATCACCTACAATGAGCAGTTCTTC,CASSVAGRAITYNEQFF
many,TRBV20-1,.,TRBJ1-4,TGCAGTGCTACTGCGGCAACTAATGAAAAACTGTTTTTT,CSATAATNEKLFF
few,TRBV2,.,TRBJ1-2,TGTGCCAGCAGGGCTAACTATGGCTACACCTTC,CASRANYGYTF
many,TRBV15,.,TRBJ2-7,TGTGCCACCAGCAGATGGGAGGCACCCGCCTACGAGCAGTACTTC,CATSRWEAPAYEQYF
few,TRBV11-2,.,TRBJ2-1,TGTGCCAGCAGCTTTCTGGGGTTCTCTTACAATGAGCAGTTCTTC,CASSFLGFSYNEQFF
many,TRBV29-1,TRBD2,TRBJ2-2,TGCAGCGTGATGATGGGACTAGCGGCCCCCACCGGGGAGCTGTTTTTT,CSVMMGLAAPTGELFF
many,TRBV24-1,.,TRBJ1-1,TGTGCCTCACAAGAGGCCCTGAACACTGAAGCTTTCTTT,CASQEALNTEAFF
.,TRBV12-3/TRBV12-4,TRBD2,TRBJ2-2,TGTGCCAGCAGGGGACTAGAGTCTTACGGGGAGCTGTTTTTT,CASRGLESYGELFF
many,TRBV20-1,TRBD2,TRBJ2-5,TGCAGTGCTAGAGATCTCGGACTAGCGGAATACCAAGAGACCCAGTACTTC,CSARDLGLAEYQETQYF
many,TRBV6-2/TRBV6-3,TRBD1,TRBJ1-2,TGTGCCAGCAGCCTGACAGGGGACTATGGCTACACCTTC,CASSLTGDYGYTF
.,TRBV5-4,TRBD2,TRBJ2-7,TGTGCCAGCAGCCCGAGACCGGGACTAGCCTACGAGCAGTACTTC,CASSPRPGLAYEQYF
.,TRBV14,.,TRBJ1-3,TGTGCCAGCAGCCCAAGTCTAAGATTCTCTGGAAACACCATATATTTT,CASSPSLRFSGNTIYF
many,TRBV7-9,TRBD1,TRBJ2-2,TGTGCCAGCAGCTTTGGGACAGGGCCCGGGGAGCTGTTTTTT,CASSFGTGPGELFF
few,TRBV28,.,TRBJ2-1,TGTGCCAGCAGTGGTGGGGGGAGCTCCTACAATGAGCAGTTCTTC,CASSGGGSSYNEQFF
.,TRBV11-2,TRBD1,TRBJ2-5,TGTGCCAGCAGCTACCGGACAGGGGTTCAAGAGACCCAGTACTTC,CASSYRTGVQETQYF
many,TRBV5-1,.,TRBJ1-1,TGCGCCAGCAGCTTGCTGATAATGAACACTGAAGCTTTCTTT,CASSLLIMNTEAFF
many,TRBV18,.,TRBJ1-1,TGTGCCAGCTCACCCCTCTCCACCGCGACAGGGAACACTGAAGCTTTCTTT,CASSPLSTATGNTEAFF
.,TRBV7-2,TRBD2,TRBJ2-7,TGTGCCAGCAGCTCCAGGCTAGCGGGAGTATCCTACGAGCAGTACTTC,CASSSRLAGVSYEQYF
many,TRBV3-1,.,TRBJ2-3,TGTGCCAGCAGCCAGTACCTCTCCTTCACAGATACGCAGTATTTT,CASSQYLSFTDTQYF
few,TRBV20-1,.,TRBJ2-1,TGCAGTGCTCAATGGTCGGGACAGCAGTTCTTC,CSAQWSGQQFF
few,TRBV20-1,.,TRBJ2-1,TGCAGTGCTAGGGGCAAAAACAGGGTTTATGAGCAGTTCTTC,CSARGKNRVYEQFF
.,TRBV5-1,.,TRBJ1-1,TGCGCCAGCAGCCGCGACGGGCAGAGAAGGAACACTGAAGCTTTCTTT,CASSRDGQRRNTEAFF
.,TRBV20-1,.,TRBJ2-1,TGCAGTGCTAGAGATCAACTCGGGAATGAGCAGTTCTTC,CSARDQLGNEQFF
many,TRBV6-5,.,TRBJ2-5,TGTGCCAGCAGTTACTCCCCTCAAGAGACCCAGTACTTC,CASSYSPQETQYF
.,TRBV9,.,TRBJ2-2,TGTGCCAGCAGCGTAGCCGGGGTAGCCACCGGGGAGCTGTTTTTT,CASSVAGVATGELFF
few,TRBV6-1,TRBD1,TRBJ2-2,TGTGCCAGCATGAGAGGCAGGGGGTCGAACACCGGGGAGCTGTTTTTT,CASMRGRGSNTGELFF
many,TRBV10-3,.,TRBJ1-2,TGTGCCATCAGTGAGTCCGCAGGGGTTGGCTATGGCTACACCTTC,CAISESAGVGYGYTF
.,TRBV27,TRBD2,TRBJ2-2,TGTGCCAGCAGTCACGGGACTAGTAGATCCGGGGAGCTGTTTTTT,CASSHGTSRSGELFF
many,TRBV18,TRBD1,TRBJ2-2,TGTGCCAGCTCACCTCCTCGACAGGGGGGCGCCGGGGAGCTGTTTTTT,CASSPPRQGGAGELFF
.,TRBV7-2,.,TRBJ2-7,TGTGCCAGCAGCTTACTGGTGTACGAGCAGTACTTC,CASSLLVYEQYF
few,TRBV4-2,TRBD2,TRBJ2-7,TGTGCCAGCAGCCAAGAGCGGGGGACTAGCGGGCTCTACGAGCAGTACTTC,CASSQERGTSGLYEQYF
many,TRBV20-1,.,TRBJ2-3,TGCAGTGCTAGGGGGAGTAGCGTCGGAATAGATACGCAGTATTTT,CSARGSSVGIDTQYF
few,TRBV7-6,.,TRBJ2-7,TGTGCCAGCAGCTTAATGGGGGACATCTACGAGCAGTACTTC,CASSLMGDIYEQYF
.,TRBV18,.,TRBJ2-1,TGTGCCAGCTGTCCCTTGGCGGGGAACAATGAGCAGTTCTTC,CASCPLAGNNEQFF
many,TRBV12-3/TRBV12-4,.,TRBJ1-1,TGTGCCAGCAGCCCTAATATTGCCCGTGGGGGGAACACTGAAGCTTTCTTT,CASSPNIARGGNTEAFF
few,TRBV12-3/TRBV12-4,.,TRBJ2-1,TGTGCCAGCAGTCCATCTAGAATCAATGAGCAGTTCTTC,CASSPSRINEQFF
.,TRBV5-1,.,TRBJ2-7,TGCGCCAGCAGCTTGGTGGCGGACGTCTACGAGCAGTACTTC,CASSLVADVYEQYF
few,TRBV12-3/TRBV12-4,TRBD1,TRBJ2-2,TGTGCCAGCAGTTGGGGGACAGGGTATACCGGGGAGCTGTTTTTT,CASSWGTGYTGELFF